The 3 T cell receptor beta chains below all came from one sample that was sequenced in a study of regulatory T cells in long-lasting Graves disease. The TCR beta library used iRepertoire HTBI primers with Arm-PCR amplification of CDR3. TCRdb re-analysed the multiplex PCR reads in MiXCR, keeping a single row per CDR3 protein. This table holds some 230,000 distinct CDR3 sequences, 15% to 20% found once. Documented time point: newly diagnosed GD, antithyroid drugs for less than 3 months. The TCR library used RNA extracted from PBMCs. The material sequenced was peripheral blood mononuclear cells (PBMCs), taken at new diagnosis, from a patient treated with antithyroid drugs. All receptors come from a female donor with Graves disease.

This clonotype was found many times. The V call is TRBV7-2, the J call TRBJ2-1, with 10 positions matching TRBD2. Looked up from germline, CDR1 is SGHTA and CDR2 is FQGNSA. CDR3 length equals 15 residues. Trimming removed 5 bases from V and 6 bases from J; junction bases left unmatched: 7. The CDR3 nucleotides read TGTGCCAGCAGCCGTTTACTAGCGGGGCCCAATGAGCAGTTCTTC. Encoded protein: CASSRLLAGPNEQFF.

This clonotype was found many times. This chain connects TRBV6-2 or TRBV6-3 to TRBJ2-1; 12 nucleotides line up with TRBD2. The length of the CDR3 is 14 residues. Germline V gene data show CDR1 as MNHEY and CDR2 as SVGEGT. J was trimmed by 4 bases and V by 10 bases; bases with no gene match: 5. In DNA form, the CDR3 reads TGTGCCATTAGACTAGCGGGAGTATACAATGAGCAGTTCTTC. Translating it yields CAIRLAGVYNEQFF.

About this clonotype: This sequence may be a read error, since a much larger clone differs from it by one base. The chain is built from TRBV24-1 and TRBJ2-2; no reliable D call. V was pared by 4 bases and J by 1 base, with 6 bases between. The CDR3 runs 14 residues. Per the germline V gene, CDR1 is KGHDR and CDR2 is SFDVKD. The CDR3, as DNA: TGTGCCACCAGTGACTCCAGGAACACCGGGGAGCTGTTTTTT. Its translation: CATSDSRNTGELFF.